These 11 T cell receptor beta chains were sequenced from one sample in a study of T-cell memory formation after mild COVID-19. One entry per CDR3 protein, called by TCRdb with MiXCR from the 5' RACE reads. Among around 530,000 distinct CDR3 sequences listed, 20% to 25% were seen once. Sequenced material: PBMCs or a T cell subset sorted from them (not recorded which). These receptors were obtained from an adult woman who had mild COVID-19 (a few samples of this study predate the infection). Cell type and time point are not known.

This clonotype was seen a handful of times. This rearrangement joins TRBV18 to TRBJ2-7; 7 nucleotides line up with TRBD1. Germline loops: CDR1 KGHSH, CDR2 LQKENI. Trimming took 0 bases from V and 1 from J; bases not matched to a gene: 3. The length of the CDR3 is 15 residues. The CDR3 spells CASSPPAGGSYEQYF. Here the CDR3 DNA reads TGTGCCAGCTCACCACCGGCAGGGGGATCCTACGAGCAGTACTTC.

The chain employs TRBV7-9 and TRBJ2-7; D possibly corresponds to TRBD2 (6 bases). This CDR3 is built from 14 residues. Per germline, CDR1 SEHNR and CDR2 FQNEAQ (reference sequence). Between the trimmed V and J ends, which lost 5 bases and 1 base, there was a span of 12 bases. The CDR3 spells CASSPWGVSYEQYF. The CDR3 bases are TGTGCCAGCAGCCCCTGGGGGGTTTCCTACGAGCAGTACTTC. The entire variable domain, with the rest obtained from reference TRBV7-9 and TRBJ2-7, is as follows: DTGVSQNPRHKITKRGQNVTFRCDPISEHNRLYWYRQTLGQGPEFLTYFQNEAQLEKSRLLSDRFSAERPKGSFSTLEIQRTEQGDSAMYLCASSPWGVSYEQYFGPGTRLTVT.

This clonotype was seen a few times. The rearrangement links TRBV20-1 to TRBJ1-1; no definite D call. Germline-derived CDR1 and CDR2 are DFQATT and SNEGSKA (reference sequence). V lost 0 bases to trimming and J lost 8 bases, with 19 bases between them. The CDR3 covers 15 residues. The CDR3 region is CSARELGKGWAEAFF. The CDR3, as DNA: TGCAGTGCTAGAGAACTGGGTAAAGGGTGGGCCGAAGCTTTCTTT.

This clonotype has more than one count but fewer than ten. This chain uses TRBV29-1 with TRBJ2-2; tentatively, D is TRBD1 (5 bases). CDR1 is SQVTM, CDR2 ANQGSEA, per germline. The CDR3 is made up of 13 amino acids. Deletions cut 4 bases from V and 6 bases from J, with 12 bases between. The CDR3 DNA sequence: TGCAGCGTTGTCCCCCAGGGCCCCGGGGAGCTGTTTTTT. Translation: CSVVPQGPGELFF.

This sequence joins TRBV24-1 and TRBJ2-1; 14 nucleotides align to TRBD2. The germline gives CDR1 KGHDR, CDR2 SFDVKD. The V and J ends lost 4 bases and 7 bases, in that order; junction bases with no gene match: 8. The CDR3 consists of 17 residues. The CDR3 loop reads CATSDPGLAGGGNEQFF. The CDR3 DNA reads as TGTGCCACCAGTGACCCCGGACTAGCGGGAGGTGGAAATGAGCAGTTCTTC.

The chain uses TRBV12-3 or TRBV12-4 and TRBJ2-7, with 10 bases aligning to TRBD1. This CDR3 spans 13 amino acids. J was trimmed by 6 bases and V by 5 bases; bases with no gene match: 4. The CDR3 region has the DNA TGTGCCAGCAGTGGGACAGGGGCGGTCGAGCAGTACTTC. Amino acid sequence: CASSGTGAVEQYF.

This clonotype turned up a few times. The chain has TRBV12-3 or TRBV12-4 and TRBJ2-4, with 8 bases lining up with TRBD1. V shed 7 bases, J shed 0 bases, and the junction held 8 bases outside the gene matches. This CDR3 spans 16 amino acids. This CDR3 reads CASTVAGGLAKNIQYF. The CDR3, as DNA: TGTGCCAGCACCGTGGCAGGGGGCCTAGCCAAAAACATTCAGTACTTC.

CDR3 sequence reads: CASSLQGSGGFGELFF. For the CDR3, the DNA is TGCGCCAGCAGCCTCCAGGGGAGCGGGGGGTTCGGGGAGCTGTTTTTT. The chain has TRBV4-1 and TRBJ2-2; 9 bases match TRBD2. J was trimmed by 7 bases and V by 4 bases; bases with no gene match: 10. CDR1 MGHRA and CDR2 YSYEKL come from the germline V gene. This CDR3 comprises 16 residues.

The chain carries TRBV16 and TRBJ2-7; D perhaps matches TRBD2 (6 bases). This CDR3 is 13 amino acids long. V shed 2 bases and J shed 3 bases, with 8 bases lying between them. Germline CDR1 is KGHSY and CDR2 is FQNENV. The DNA for the CDR3 is TGTGCCAGCAGCCAAAGGAGGGTCTACGAGCAGTACTTC. Protein sequence: CASSQRRVYEQYF.

This clonotype was seen more than once but under ten times. The chain recombines TRBV25-1 with TRBJ1-1; a weak D match, TRBD1 (5 bases). The germline V gene has CDR1 MGHDK and CDR2 SYGVNS. Deletions cut 7 bases from V and 4 bases from J, with 31 bases between. This CDR3 region has 19 residues. CDR3 region: CASISTRKGPLKWGTEAFF. In DNA, the CDR3 is TGTGCCAGCATCTCTACTAGGAAGGGACCCTTAAAGTGGGGCACTGAAGCTTTCTTT.

A few counts support this clonotype. The chain links TRBV6-1 to TRBJ1-2, with 10 bases aligning to TRBD1. Germline assignment: CDR1 MNHNS and CDR2 SASEGT. V gave up 0 bases and J gave up 5 bases; unmatched junction bases: 3. This CDR3 contains 15 residues. Here the CDR3 reads CASSEAGTGVYGYTF. The DNA of the CDR3 is TGTGCCAGCAGTGAAGCAGGGACAGGGGTATATGGCTACACCTTC.